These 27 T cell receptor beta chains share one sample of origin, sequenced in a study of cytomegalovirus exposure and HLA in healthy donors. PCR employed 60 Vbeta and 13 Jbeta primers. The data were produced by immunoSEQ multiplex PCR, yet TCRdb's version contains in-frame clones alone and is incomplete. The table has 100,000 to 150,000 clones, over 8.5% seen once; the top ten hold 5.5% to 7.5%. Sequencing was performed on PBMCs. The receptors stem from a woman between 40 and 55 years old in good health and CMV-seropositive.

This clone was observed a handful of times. The CDR3 sequence: CASSLGYSSYEQYF. CDR3 DNA: TGTGCCAGCAGCTTAGGGTATAGCTCCTACGAGCAGTACTTC. The chain links TRBV7-2 to TRBJ2-7, with D unresolved. V lost 1 base and J lost 0, with 7 bases in between. This CDR3 is 14 amino acids long. Germline V gene sequence: CDR1 SGHTA, CDR2 FQGNSA.

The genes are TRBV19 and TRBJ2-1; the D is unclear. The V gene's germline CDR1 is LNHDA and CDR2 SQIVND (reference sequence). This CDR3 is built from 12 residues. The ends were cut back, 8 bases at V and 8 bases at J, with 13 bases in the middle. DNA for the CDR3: TGTGCCAGTTCGTCAAACAGCTATGAGCAGTTCTTC. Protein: CASSSNSYEQFF.

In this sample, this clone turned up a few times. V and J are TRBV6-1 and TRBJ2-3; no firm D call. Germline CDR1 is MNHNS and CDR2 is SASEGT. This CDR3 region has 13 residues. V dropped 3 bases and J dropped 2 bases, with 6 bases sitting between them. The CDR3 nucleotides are TGTGCCAGCAGTGAGGGCCCCACAGATACGCAGTATTTT. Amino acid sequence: CASSEGPTDTQYF.

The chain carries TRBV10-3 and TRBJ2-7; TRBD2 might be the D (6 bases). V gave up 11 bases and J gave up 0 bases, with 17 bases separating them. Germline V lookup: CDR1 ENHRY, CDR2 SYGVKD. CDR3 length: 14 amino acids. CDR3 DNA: TGTGCCGCCTCCGATGGAGGGTCCTCCTACGAGCAGTACTTC. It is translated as CAASDGGSSYEQYF.

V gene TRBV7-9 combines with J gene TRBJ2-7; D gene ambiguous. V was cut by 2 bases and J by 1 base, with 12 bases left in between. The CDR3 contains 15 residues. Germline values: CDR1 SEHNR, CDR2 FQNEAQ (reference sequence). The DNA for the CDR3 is TGTGCCAGCAGCTTAAACCCAGGCCCTTCCTACGAGCAGTACTTC. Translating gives CASSLNPGPSYEQYF.

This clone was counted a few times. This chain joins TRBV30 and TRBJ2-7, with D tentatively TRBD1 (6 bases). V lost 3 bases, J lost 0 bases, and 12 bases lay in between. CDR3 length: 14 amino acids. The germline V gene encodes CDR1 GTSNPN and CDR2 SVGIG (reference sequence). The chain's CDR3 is CAWRGGHRSYEQYF. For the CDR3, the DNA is TGTGCCTGGAGAGGGGGACACCGCTCCTACGAGCAGTACTTC.

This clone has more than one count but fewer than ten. The CDR3 reads CASSLGRRGYQPQHF. CDR3 coding DNA: TGTGCCAGCAGTTTAGGCCGGCGGGGCTATCAGCCCCAGCATTTT. This chain links TRBV28 with TRBJ1-5; TRBD1 is a possible D gene (5 bases). The length of the CDR3 is 15 residues. The V end was cut by 2 bases, the J end by 5 bases, with 13 bases between. Per the germline V gene, CDR1 is MDHEN and CDR2 is SYDVKM.

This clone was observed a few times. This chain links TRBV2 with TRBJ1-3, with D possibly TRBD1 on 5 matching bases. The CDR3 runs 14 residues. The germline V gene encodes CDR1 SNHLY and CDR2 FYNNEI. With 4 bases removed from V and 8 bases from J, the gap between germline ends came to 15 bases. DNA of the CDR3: TGTGCCAGCAGTGGGGGCAGGGAGGCGCACACCATATATTTT. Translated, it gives CASSGGREAHTIYF.

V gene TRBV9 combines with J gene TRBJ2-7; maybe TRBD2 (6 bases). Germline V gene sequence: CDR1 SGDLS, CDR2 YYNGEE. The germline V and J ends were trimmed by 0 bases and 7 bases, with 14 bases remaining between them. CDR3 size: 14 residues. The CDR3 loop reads CASSVGGGLGEQYF. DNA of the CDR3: TGTGCCAGCAGCGTAGGTGGGGGGTTGGGGGAGCAGTACTTC.

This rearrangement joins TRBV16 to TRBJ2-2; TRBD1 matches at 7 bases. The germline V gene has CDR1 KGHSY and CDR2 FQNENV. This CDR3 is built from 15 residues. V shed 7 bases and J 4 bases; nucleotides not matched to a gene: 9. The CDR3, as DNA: TGTGCCAGCAATCGACAGGGCCCATTCACCGGGGAGCTGTTTTTT. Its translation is CASNRQGPFTGELFF.

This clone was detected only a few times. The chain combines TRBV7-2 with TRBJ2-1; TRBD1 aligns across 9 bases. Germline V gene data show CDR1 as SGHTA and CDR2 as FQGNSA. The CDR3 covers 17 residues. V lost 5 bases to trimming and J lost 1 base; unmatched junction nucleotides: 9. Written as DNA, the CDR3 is TGTGCCAGCAGCCTCCGGCCGGGACAGGGTTCCTACAATGAGCAGTTCTTC. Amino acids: CASSLRPGQGSYNEQFF.

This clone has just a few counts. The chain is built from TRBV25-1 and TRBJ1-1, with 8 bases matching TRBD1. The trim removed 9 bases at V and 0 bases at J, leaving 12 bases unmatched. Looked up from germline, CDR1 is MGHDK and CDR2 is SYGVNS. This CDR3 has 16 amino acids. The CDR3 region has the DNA TGTGCCAGTATCGCCGGGACAGGTTTGATGAACACTGAAGCTTTCTTT. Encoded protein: CASIAGTGLMNTEAFF.

The CDR3 nucleotides are TGTGCCTGGAAGGGGGGACTAGCTTCGTATTTT. Its translation: CAWKGGLASYF. The chain recombines TRBV30 with TRBJ2-3; 9 bases map to TRBD2. The CDR3 contains 11 residues. Germline trimming cut 4 bases from V and 14 bases from J; bases unmatched to any gene: 7. Germline CDR1 reads GTSNPN; CDR2 reads SVGIG (reference sequence).

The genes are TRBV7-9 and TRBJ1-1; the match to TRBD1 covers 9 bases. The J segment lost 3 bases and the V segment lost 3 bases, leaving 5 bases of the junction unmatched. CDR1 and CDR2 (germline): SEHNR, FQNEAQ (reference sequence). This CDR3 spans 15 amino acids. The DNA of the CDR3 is TGTGCCAGCAGCTTGGACAGGGGTTCGCACACTGAAGCTTTCTTT. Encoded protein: CASSLDRGSHTEAFF.

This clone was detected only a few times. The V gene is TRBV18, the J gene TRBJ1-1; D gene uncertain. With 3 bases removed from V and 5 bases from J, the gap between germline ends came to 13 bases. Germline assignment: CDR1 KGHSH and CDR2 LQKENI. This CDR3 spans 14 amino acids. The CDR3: CASSPGGIRTEAFF. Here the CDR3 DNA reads TGTGCCAGCTCACCGGGAGGGATCCGAACTGAAGCTTTCTTT.

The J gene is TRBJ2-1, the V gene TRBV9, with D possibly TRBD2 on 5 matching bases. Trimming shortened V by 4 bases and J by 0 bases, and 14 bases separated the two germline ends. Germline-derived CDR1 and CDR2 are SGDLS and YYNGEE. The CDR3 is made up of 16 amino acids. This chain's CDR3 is CASSSRGRSSYNEQFF. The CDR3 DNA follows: TGTGCCAGCAGCTCCCGCGGGCGGAGCTCCTACAATGAGCAGTTCTTC.

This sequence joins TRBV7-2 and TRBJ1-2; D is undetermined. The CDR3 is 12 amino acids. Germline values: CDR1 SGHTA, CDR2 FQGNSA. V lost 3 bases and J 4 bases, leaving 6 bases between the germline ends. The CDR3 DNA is TGTGCCAGCAGCTTCGGGAGCTATGGCTACACCTTC. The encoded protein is CASSFGSYGYTF.

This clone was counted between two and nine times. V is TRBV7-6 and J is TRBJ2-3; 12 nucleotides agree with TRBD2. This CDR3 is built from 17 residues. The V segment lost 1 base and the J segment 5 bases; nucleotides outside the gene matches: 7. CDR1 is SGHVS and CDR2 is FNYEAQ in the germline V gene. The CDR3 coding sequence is TGTGCCAGCAGCTTAGATCTAGCGGGGGGGCTTGGAGATACGCAGTATTTT. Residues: CASSLDLAGGLGDTQYF.

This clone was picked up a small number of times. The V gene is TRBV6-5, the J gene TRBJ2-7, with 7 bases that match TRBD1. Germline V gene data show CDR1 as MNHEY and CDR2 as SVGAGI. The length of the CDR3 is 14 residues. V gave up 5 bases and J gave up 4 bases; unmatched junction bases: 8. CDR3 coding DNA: TGTGCCAGCAGTCGGGACAGACGTTTATACGAGCAGTACTTC. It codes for CASSRDRRLYEQYF.

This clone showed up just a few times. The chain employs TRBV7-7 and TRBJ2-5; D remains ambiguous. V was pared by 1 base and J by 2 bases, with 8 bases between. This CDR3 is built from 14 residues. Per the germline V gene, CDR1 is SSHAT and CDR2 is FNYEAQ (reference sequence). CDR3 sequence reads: CASSLGRTQETQYF. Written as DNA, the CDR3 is TGTGCCAGCAGCTTAGGTAGAACTCAAGAGACCCAGTACTTC.

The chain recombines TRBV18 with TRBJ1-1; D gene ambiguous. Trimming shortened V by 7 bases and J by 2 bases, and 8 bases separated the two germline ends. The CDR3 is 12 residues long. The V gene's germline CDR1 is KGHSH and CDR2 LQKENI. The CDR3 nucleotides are TGTGCCAGCTTGGCAGGAAACACTGAAGCTTTCTTT. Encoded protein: CASLAGNTEAFF.

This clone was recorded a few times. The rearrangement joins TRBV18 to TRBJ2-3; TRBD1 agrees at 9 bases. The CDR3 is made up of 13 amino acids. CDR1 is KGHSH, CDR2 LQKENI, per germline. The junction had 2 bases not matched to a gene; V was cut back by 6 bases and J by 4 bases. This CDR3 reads CASSGQGPDTQYF. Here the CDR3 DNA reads TGTGCCAGCTCGGGACAGGGCCCAGATACGCAGTATTTT.

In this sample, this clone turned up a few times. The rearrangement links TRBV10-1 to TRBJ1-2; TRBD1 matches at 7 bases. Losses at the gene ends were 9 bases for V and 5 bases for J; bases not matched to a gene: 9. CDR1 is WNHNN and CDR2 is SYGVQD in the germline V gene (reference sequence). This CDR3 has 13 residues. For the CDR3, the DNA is TGCGCCAGAAGCCGCGACAGGGAATATGGCTACACCTTC. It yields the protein CARSRDREYGYTF.

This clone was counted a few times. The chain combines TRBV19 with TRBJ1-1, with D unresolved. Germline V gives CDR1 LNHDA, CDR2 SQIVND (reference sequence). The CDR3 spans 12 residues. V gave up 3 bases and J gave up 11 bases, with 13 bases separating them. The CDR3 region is CASSIVGVAAFF. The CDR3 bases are TGTGCCAGTAGTATCGTCGGGGTTGCGGCTTTCTTT.

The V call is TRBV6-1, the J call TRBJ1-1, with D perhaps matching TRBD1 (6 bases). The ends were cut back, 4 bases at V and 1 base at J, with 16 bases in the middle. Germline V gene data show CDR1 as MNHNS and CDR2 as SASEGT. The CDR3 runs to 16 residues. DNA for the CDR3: TGTGCCAGCAGTGGATCCCCAGGGGAAGGGAACACTGAAGCTTTCTTT. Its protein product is CASSGSPGEGNTEAFF.

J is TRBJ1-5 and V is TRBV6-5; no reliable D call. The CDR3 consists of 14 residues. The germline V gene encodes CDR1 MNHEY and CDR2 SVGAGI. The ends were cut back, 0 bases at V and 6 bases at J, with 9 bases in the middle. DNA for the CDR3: TGTGCCAGCAGTTACTCGCAGGTGACTCAGCCCCAGCATTTT. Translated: CASSYSQVTQPQHF.

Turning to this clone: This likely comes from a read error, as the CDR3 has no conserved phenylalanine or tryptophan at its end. CDR3 amino acids: CAAGSYTGGSQYV. The CDR3 DNA reads as TGTGCCGCGGGGAGTTATACGGGGGGTTCTCAGTATGTT. The chain carries TRBV6-5 and TRBJ2-3; 7 positions match TRBD2. Germline values: CDR1 MNHEY, CDR2 SVGAGI. V lost 11 bases to trimming and J lost 12 bases; unmatched junction nucleotides: 17. This CDR3 region has 13 residues.